A selection of T cell receptor beta chains follows, all from one sample in a study of T cell changes during pregnancy in multiple sclerosis. Libraries were prepared by immunoSEQ multiplex PCR; TCRdb keeps only in-frame clonotypes and omits some of them. Here the sample spans roughly 42,000 clones, approximately 90% being singletons. The sample consisted of CD8+ T cells from peripheral blood mononuclear cells, taken in the third trimester of pregnancy. The receptors derive from a female donor with multiple sclerosis, enrolled in a pregnancy study. Each CDR3 is given with its conserved first and last residue. Each record gives: J gene, clone size, CDR3 length, V gene, D gene, CDR3 protein, CDR3 DNA. D genes are given only for firm matches. Rows give clone size only sometimes, using once, few, many, or a class for an expanded clone.

TRBJ2-5 | NA | 12 | TRBV2 | NA | CASSGLEETQYF | TGTGCCAGCAGTGGCCTAGAAGAGACCCAGTACTTC
TRBJ1-1 | NA | 14 | TRBV19 | NA | CASSIDLGGTEAFF | TGTGCCAGTAGTATAGATCTGGGCGGGACTGAAGCTTTCTTT
TRBJ1-5 | NA | 17 | TRBV21-1 | NA | CASSKSRDRDCNQPQHF | TGTGCCAGCAGCAAGAGCCGGGACAGGGATTGCAATCAGCCCCAGCATTTT
TRBJ2-7 | NA | 15 | TRBV27 | TRBD1 | CASSLLVGGENEQYF | TGTGCCAGCAGTTTATTGGTAGGGGGCGAGAACGAGCAGTACTTC
TRBJ2-5 | once | 13 | TRBV19 | NA | CASSVSGVETQYF | TGTGCCAGTAGTGTTTCGGGGGTGGAGACCCAGTACTTC
TRBJ2-3 | NA | 14 | TRBV10-3 | NA | CAISGSYRTDTQYF | TGTGCCATCAGTGGGTCCTATCGCACAGATACGCAGTATTTT
TRBJ1-1 | NA | 13 | TRBV27 | NA | CASSLSAHTEAFF | TGTGCCAGCAGTTTATCGGCCCACACTGAAGCTTTCTTT
TRBJ2-2 | NA | 15 | TRBV10-3 | NA | CAISESADPTGELFF | TGTGCCATCAGTGAGTCCGCAGATCCCACCGGGGAGCTGTTTTTT
TRBJ2-6 | NA | 14 | TRBV11-3 | NA | CASSDKSGANVLTF | TGTGCCAGCAGCGACAAATCTGGGGCCAACGTCCTGACTTTC
TRBJ2-3 | NA | 15 | TRBV6-5 | NA | CASSDSGTLMDTQYF | TGTGCCAGCAGTGACTCGGGGACACTGATGGATACGCAGTATTTT
TRBJ1-5 | NA | 16 | TRBV28 | TRBD1 | CASSFETGRSNQPQHF | TGTGCCAGCAGTTTCGAGACAGGGAGAAGTAATCAGCCCCAGCATTTT
TRBJ2-1 | NA | 15 | TRBV27 | NA | CASSLSGHVYNEQFF | TGTGCCAGCAGTTTATCGGGACACGTCTACAATGAGCAGTTCTTC
TRBJ2-5 | NA | 13 | TRBV5-4 | TRBD1 | CASSRTGEETQYF | TGTGCCAGCAGTCGGACAGGGGAGGAGACCCAGTACTTC
TRBJ1-1 | NA | 16 | TRBV6-6 | TRBD1 | CASSPPLRQGGTEAFF | TGTGCCAGCAGTCCTCCCCTCCGACAGGGAGGCACTGAAGCTTTCTTT
TRBJ2-1 | NA | 15 | TRBV5-4 | TRBD2 | CASSFGLAGTNEQFF | TGTGCCAGCAGCTTTGGGCTAGCGGGCACAAATGAGCAGTTCTTC
TRBJ2-7 | NA | 9 | TRBV21-1 | NA | CAKSLPEYF | TGTGCCAAATCATTACCAGAGTACTTC
TRBJ2-1 | NA | 16 | TRBV7-3 | TRBD2 | CASSLIGGGVDNEQFF | TGTGCCAGCAGCTTAATCGGCGGGGGGGTCGACAATGAGCAGTTCTTC
TRBJ1-1 | NA | 15 | TRBV6-6 | TRBD1 | CDLTGDGLGNTEAFF | TGTGACCTAACAGGGGATGGGTTGGGTAACACTGAAGCTTTCTTT
TRBJ2-2 | NA | 17 | TRBV12-2 | NA | CASRPNGGFANTGELFF | TGTGCAAGTCGCCCGAATGGAGGGTTTGCGAACACCGGGGAGCTGTTTTTT
TRBJ2-7 | once | 17 | TRBV12-5 | NA | CASGLDRGGGRTYEQYF | TGTGCTAGTGGTTTGGATAGGGGAGGGGGGAGGACCTACGAGCAGTACTTC
TRBJ2-2 | NA | 16 | TRBV13 | NA | CASSFNHADNTGELFF | TGTGCCAGCAGCTTCAATCACGCGGATAACACCGGGGAGCTGTTTTTT
TRBJ2-7 | NA | 13 | TRBV7-9 | NA | CASRRGRSYEQYF | TGTGCCAGCAGGCGAGGTAGGTCGTACGAGCAGTACTTC
TRBJ2-1 | NA | 16 | TRBV27 | TRBD2 | CASSLSVLAPYNEQFF | TGTGCCAGCAGTTTATCCGTACTAGCGCCTTACAATGAGCAGTTCTTC
TRBJ2-3 | once | 14 | TRBV5-6 | TRBD2 | CASSTGLGTDTQYF | TGTGCCAGCAGCACCGGACTAGGTACAGATACGCAGTATTTT
TRBJ2-5 | NA | 13 | TRBV11-2 | TRBD2 | CASRGEGQETQYF | TGTGCCTCCCGGGGGGAGGGACAAGAGACCCAGTACTTC
TRBJ2-7 | NA | 14 | TRBV28 | TRBD1 | CASSFGTGNYEQYF | TGTGCCAGCAGTTTCGGGACAGGGAACTACGAGCAGTACTTC
TRBJ1-1 | few | 14 | TRBV5-5 | NA | CASSPTGIRAEAFF | TGTGCCAGCAGCCCCACAGGGATAAGGGCTGAAGCTTTCTTT
TRBJ1-5 | NA | 15 | TRBV27 | NA | CASSPGYYSNQPQHF | TGTGCCAGCAGTCCAGGATATTATAGCAATCAGCCCCAGCATTTT
TRBJ1-5 | NA | 12 | TRBV7-9 | NA | CASSSGNQPQHF | TGTGCCAGCAGCTCTGGCAATCAGCCCCAGCATTTT